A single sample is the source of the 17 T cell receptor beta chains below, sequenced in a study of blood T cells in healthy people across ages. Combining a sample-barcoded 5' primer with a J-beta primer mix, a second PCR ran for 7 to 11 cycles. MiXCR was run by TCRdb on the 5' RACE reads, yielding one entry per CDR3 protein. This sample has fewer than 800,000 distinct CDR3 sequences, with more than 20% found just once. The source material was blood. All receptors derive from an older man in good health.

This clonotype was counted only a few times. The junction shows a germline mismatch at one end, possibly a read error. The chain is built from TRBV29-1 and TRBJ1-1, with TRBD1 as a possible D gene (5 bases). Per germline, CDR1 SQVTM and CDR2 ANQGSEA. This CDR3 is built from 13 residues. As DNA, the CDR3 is TGCAGCGTAGCCAGGGTTAGGGGCACTGAAGCTTCCTTT. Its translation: CSVARVRGTEASF.

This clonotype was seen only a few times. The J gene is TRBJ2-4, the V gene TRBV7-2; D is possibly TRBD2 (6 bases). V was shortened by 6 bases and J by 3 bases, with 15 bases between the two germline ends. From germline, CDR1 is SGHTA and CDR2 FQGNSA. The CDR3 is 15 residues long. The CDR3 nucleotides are TGTGCCAGCAGTAGCCGGGAGTTAGGCAAAAACATTCAGTACTTC. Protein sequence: CASSSRELGKNIQYF. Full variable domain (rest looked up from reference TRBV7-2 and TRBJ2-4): GAGVSQSPSNKVTEKGKDVELRCDPISGHTALYWYRQSLGQGLEFLIYFQGNSAPDKSGLPSDRFSAERTGGSVSTLTIQRTQQEDSAVYLCASSSRELGKNIQYFGAGTRLSVL.

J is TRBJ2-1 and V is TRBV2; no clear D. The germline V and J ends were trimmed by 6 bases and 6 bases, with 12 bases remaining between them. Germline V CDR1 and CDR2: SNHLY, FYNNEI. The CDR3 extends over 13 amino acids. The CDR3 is CASSDTGPNEQFF. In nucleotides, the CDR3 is TGTGCCAGCAGCGACACCGGCCCCAATGAGCAGTTCTTC.

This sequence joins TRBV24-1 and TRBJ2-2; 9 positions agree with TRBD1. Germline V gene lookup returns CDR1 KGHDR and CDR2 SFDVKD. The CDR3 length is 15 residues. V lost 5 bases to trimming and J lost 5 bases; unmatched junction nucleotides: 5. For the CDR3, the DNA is TGTGCCACCAGTGTGGGACAGGGTGATACCGGGGAGCTGTTTTTT. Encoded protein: CATSVGQGDTGELFF.

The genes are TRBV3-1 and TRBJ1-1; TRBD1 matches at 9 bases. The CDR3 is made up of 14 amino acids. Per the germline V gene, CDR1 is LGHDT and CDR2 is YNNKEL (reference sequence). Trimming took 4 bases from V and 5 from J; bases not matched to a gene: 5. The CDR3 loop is CASSPWTGETEAFF. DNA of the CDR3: TGTGCCAGCAGCCCCTGGACAGGGGAAACTGAAGCTTTCTTT.

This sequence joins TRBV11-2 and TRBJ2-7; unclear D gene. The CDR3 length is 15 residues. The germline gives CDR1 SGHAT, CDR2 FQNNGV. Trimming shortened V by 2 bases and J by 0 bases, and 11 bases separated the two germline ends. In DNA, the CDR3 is TGTGCCAGCAGCTTAAAGGGTGAGGCCTCCTACGAGCAGTACTTC. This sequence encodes CASSLKGEASYEQYF.

CDR3 nucleotide sequence: TGTGCCAGCAGCTTATCCCCGAGCTATGAGCAGTTCTTC. It translates to CASSLSPSYEQFF. The chain is built from TRBV7-2 and TRBJ2-1; D unresolved. Germline-derived CDR1 and CDR2 are SGHTA and FQGNSA. The V gene lost 2 bases and the J gene lost 8 bases, with 10 bases spanning the gap. The CDR3 extends over 13 amino acids.

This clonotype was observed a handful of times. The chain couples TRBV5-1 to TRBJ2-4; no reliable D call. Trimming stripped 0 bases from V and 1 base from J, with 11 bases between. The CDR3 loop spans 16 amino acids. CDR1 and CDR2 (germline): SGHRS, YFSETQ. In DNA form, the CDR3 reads TGCGCCAGCAGCTTGGAAGGTGCCATGGCCAAAAACATTCAGTACTTC. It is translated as CASSLEGAMAKNIQYF.

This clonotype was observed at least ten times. CDR3 nucleotides: TGTGCCAGCAGTTACTCGATCGCGGGAGGGCCGTTAGATACGCAGTATTTT. This translates into CASSYSIAGGPLDTQYF. The chain links TRBV6-5 to TRBJ2-3; TRBD2 aligns across 9 bases. In germline, CDR1 is MNHEY, CDR2 SVGAGI. The V segment lost 0 bases and the J segment 5 bases; nucleotides outside the gene matches: 9. This CDR3 contains 17 residues.

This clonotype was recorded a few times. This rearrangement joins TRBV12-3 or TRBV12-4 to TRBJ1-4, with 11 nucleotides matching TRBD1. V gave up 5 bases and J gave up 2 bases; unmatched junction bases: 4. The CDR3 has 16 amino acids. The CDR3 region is CASSADRGRTNEKLFF. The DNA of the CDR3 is TGTGCCAGCAGTGCGGACAGGGGGCGGACTAATGAAAAACTGTTTTTT.

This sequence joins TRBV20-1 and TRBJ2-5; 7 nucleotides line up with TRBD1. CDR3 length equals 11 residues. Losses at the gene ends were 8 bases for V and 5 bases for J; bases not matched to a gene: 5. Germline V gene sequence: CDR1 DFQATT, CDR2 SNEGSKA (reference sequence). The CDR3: CSPDRVETQYF. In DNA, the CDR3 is TGCAGTCCCGACAGGGTGGAGACCCAGTACTTC.

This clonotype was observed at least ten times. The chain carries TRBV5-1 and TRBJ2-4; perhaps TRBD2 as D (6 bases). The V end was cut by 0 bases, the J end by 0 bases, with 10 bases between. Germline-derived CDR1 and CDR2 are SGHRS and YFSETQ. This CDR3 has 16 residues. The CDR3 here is CASSLATGVAKNIQYF. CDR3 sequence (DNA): TGCGCCAGCAGCTTGGCCACGGGAGTAGCCAAAAACATTCAGTACTTC.

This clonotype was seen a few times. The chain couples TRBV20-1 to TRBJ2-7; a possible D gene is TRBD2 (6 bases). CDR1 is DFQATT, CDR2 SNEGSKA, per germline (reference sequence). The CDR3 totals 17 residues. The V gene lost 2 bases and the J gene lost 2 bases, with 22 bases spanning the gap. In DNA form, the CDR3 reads TGCAGTGCTAGACAAACGGCTGGAGGGACGAGGGCCTACGAGCAGTACTTC. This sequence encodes CSARQTAGGTRAYEQYF.

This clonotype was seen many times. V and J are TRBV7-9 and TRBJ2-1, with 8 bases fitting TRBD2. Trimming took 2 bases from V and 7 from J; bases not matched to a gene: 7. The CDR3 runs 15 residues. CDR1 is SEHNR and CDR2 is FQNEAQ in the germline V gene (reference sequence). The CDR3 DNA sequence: TGTGCCAGCAGCTTACAACACGGGAGGGGTAATGAGCAGTTCTTC. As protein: CASSLQHGRGNEQFF. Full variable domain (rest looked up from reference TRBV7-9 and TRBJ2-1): DTGVSQNPRHKITKRGQNVTFRCDPISEHNRLYWYRQTLGQGPEFLTYFQNEAQLEKSRLLSDRFSAERPKGSFSTLEIQRTEQGDSAMYLCASSLQHGRGNEQFFGPGTRLTVL.

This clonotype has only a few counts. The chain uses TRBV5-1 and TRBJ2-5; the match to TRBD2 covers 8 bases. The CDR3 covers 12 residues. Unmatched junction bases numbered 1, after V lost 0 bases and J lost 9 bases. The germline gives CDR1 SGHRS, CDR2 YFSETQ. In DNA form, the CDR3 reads TGCGCCAGCAGCTTGGCGGGAGGGCCCCAGTACTTC. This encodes CASSLAGGPQYF.

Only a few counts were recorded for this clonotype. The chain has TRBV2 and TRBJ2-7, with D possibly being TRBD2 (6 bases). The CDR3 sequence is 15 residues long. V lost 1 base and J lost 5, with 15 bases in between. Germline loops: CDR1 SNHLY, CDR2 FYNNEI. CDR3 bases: TGTGCCAGCAGTGAAGGGCCAGCGGGTATGGACGAGCAGTACTTC. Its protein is CASSEGPAGMDEQYF.

In DNA form, the CDR3 reads TGTGCCAGCAGCTTAAACGGAGATAATTCACCCCTCCACTTT. This gives the protein CASSLNGDNSPLHF. The rearrangement links TRBV7-2 to TRBJ1-6; D remains unclear. There are 14 residues in the CDR3. Trimming shortened V by 2 bases and J by 5 bases, and 7 bases separated the two germline ends. In germline, CDR1 is SGHTA, CDR2 FQGNSA.